Listed below are T cell receptor beta chains from one sample, sequenced in a study of cytomegalovirus exposure and HLA in healthy donors. TCRdb's copy holds only in-frame clones and misses some; the assay was immunoSEQ multiplex PCR. The repertoire consists of about 98,000 clones, with less than 85% occurring once and the leading ten covering under 2%. The specimen was PBMCs. These receptors all stem from a male donor in good health and CMV-seronegative. Both conserved end residues are part of each CDR3. Fields, in order: V gene, D gene, CDR3 length, J gene, clone size, CDR3 DNA, CDR3 protein. A D gene is named only where the DNA matches it firmly. Clone sizes are given selectively: once, few, many, or a class where the clone is expanded.

v_gene: TRBV5-1
d_gene: TRBD2
len: 16
j_gene: TRBJ2-3
abundance: -
CDR3nt: TGCGCCAGCAGCCTGGGTAATAGCGGGAGCACAGATACGCAGTATTTT
CDR3aa: CASSLGNSGSTDTQYF

v_gene: TRBV6-1
d_gene: -
len: 13
j_gene: TRBJ1-5
abundance: once
CDR3nt: TGTGCCAGCAGTGAAACAGGGATTCAGCCCCAGCATTTT
CDR3aa: CASSETGIQPQHF

v_gene: TRBV2
d_gene: TRBD1
len: 15
j_gene: TRBJ2-5
abundance: once
CDR3nt: TGTGCCAGCCAGAAAGCGGCAGGGGGCGAAGAGACCCAGTACTTC
CDR3aa: CASQKAAGGEETQYF

v_gene: TRBV7-2
d_gene: TRBD1
len: 13
j_gene: TRBJ1-2
abundance: -
CDR3nt: TGTGCCAGCAGCTTTCGGGACAGATATGGCTACACCTTC
CDR3aa: CASSFRDRYGYTF

v_gene: TRBV29-1
d_gene: TRBD2
len: 16
j_gene: TRBJ2-7
abundance: -
CDR3nt: TGCAGCGTAACCGGGACTAGCGGAGGACCTACCTACGAGCAGTACTTC
CDR3aa: CSVTGTSGGPTYEQYF

v_gene: TRBV19
d_gene: TRBD2
len: 17
j_gene: TRBJ2-7
abundance: -
CDR3nt: TGTGCCAGTAGTATAAGGACTAGCGGGGCGAGGACCTACGAGCAGTACTTC
CDR3aa: CASSIRTSGARTYEQYF

v_gene: TRBV9
d_gene: -
len: 14
j_gene: TRBJ2-3
abundance: few
CDR3nt: TGTGCCAGCAGCCTAGGACAACTCACAGATACGCAGTATTTT
CDR3aa: CASSLGQLTDTQYF

v_gene: TRBV27
d_gene: TRBD2
len: 16
j_gene: TRBJ2-7
abundance: once
CDR3nt: TGTGCCAGCAGTCTGGGACTAGCGGGAGGGGGGTACGAGCAGTACTTC
CDR3aa: CASSLGLAGGGYEQYF

v_gene: TRBV30
d_gene: TRBD2
len: 16
j_gene: TRBJ2-3
abundance: few
CDR3nt: TGTGCCTGGAGGACACGACTAGCGGAGAGCACAGATACGCAGTATTTT
CDR3aa: CAWRTRLAESTDTQYF

v_gene: TRBV9
d_gene: TRBD2
len: 18
j_gene: TRBJ2-1
abundance: -
CDR3nt: TGTGCCAGCAGCCCGAGGTTAGCGGGCCCACCGCCCTACAATGAGCAGTTCTTC
CDR3aa: CASSPRLAGPPPYNEQFF

v_gene: TRBV11-2
d_gene: -
len: 18
j_gene: TRBJ2-6
abundance: few
CDR3nt: TGTGCCAGCAGCCTTAGAGGGGGGGGATACTCTGGGGCCAACGTCCTGACTTTC
CDR3aa: CASSLRGGGYSGANVLTF

v_gene: TRBV28
d_gene: TRBD1
len: 14
j_gene: TRBJ2-5
abundance: -
CDR3nt: TGTGCCAGCAGTTCAGACAGGGAGAAAGAGACCCAGTACTTC
CDR3aa: CASSSDREKETQYF

v_gene: TRBV2
d_gene: -
len: 15
j_gene: TRBJ2-7
abundance: -
CDR3nt: TGTGCCAGCAGTGAAGCGGGACTTTCCCCCGACGAGCAGTACTTC
CDR3aa: CASSEAGLSPDEQYF

v_gene: TRBV7-2
d_gene: -
len: 16
j_gene: TRBJ1-4
abundance: -
CDR3nt: TGTGCCAGCAGCTTTCGCCCAATAGAAACTAATGAAAAACTGTTTTTT
CDR3aa: CASSFRPIETNEKLFF

v_gene: TRBV28
d_gene: -
len: 14
j_gene: TRBJ1-6
abundance: -
CDR3nt: TGTGCCAGCAGGACGACAGGTTCTAATTCACCCCTCCACTTT
CDR3aa: CASRTTGSNSPLHF

v_gene: TRBV7-3
d_gene: -
len: 19
j_gene: TRBJ2-2
abundance: -
CDR3nt: TGTGCCAGCAGCACGATTGCTTTAGGGGGAGGGACGAACACCGGGGAGCTGTTTTTT
CDR3aa: CASSTIALGGGTNTGELFF

v_gene: TRBV9
d_gene: TRBD1
len: 16
j_gene: TRBJ2-3
abundance: -
CDR3nt: TGTGCCAGCAGCGTAGAGGGGGCCGCTCGAAGGGATACGCAGTATTTT
CDR3aa: CASSVEGAARRDTQYF

v_gene: TRBV7-2
d_gene: TRBD1
len: 18
j_gene: TRBJ1-4
abundance: -
CDR3nt: TGTGCCAGCAGCTTAAGGCGGACAGGGGCTGCAACTAATGAAAAACTGTTTTTT
CDR3aa: CASSLRRTGAATNEKLFF

v_gene: TRBV28
d_gene: TRBD1
len: 13
j_gene: TRBJ2-7
abundance: -
CDR3nt: TGTGCCAGCAGGGGACAGGGCCCCTACGAGCAGTACTTC
CDR3aa: CASRGQGPYEQYF

v_gene: TRBV9
d_gene: -
len: 13
j_gene: TRBJ1-1
abundance: -
CDR3nt: TGTGCCAGCAGCGCCCAAGAGGAGCGTGAAGCTTTCTTT
CDR3aa: CASSAQEEREAFF

v_gene: TRBV6-1
d_gene: -
len: 15
j_gene: TRBJ1-3
abundance: -
CDR3nt: TGTGCCAGCACGGTAGCAGTGAGCTCTGGAAACACCATATATTTT
CDR3aa: CASTVAVSSGNTIYF

v_gene: TRBV28
d_gene: -
len: 14
j_gene: TRBJ1-2
abundance: few
CDR3nt: TGTGCCAGCAGTTTAACCGGGAGTAACTATGGCTACACCTTC
CDR3aa: CASSLTGSNYGYTF

v_gene: TRBV30
d_gene: TRBD1
len: 14
j_gene: TRBJ2-7
abundance: -
CDR3nt: TGTGCCTGGAGTCAGGGACAGGGAGGCTACGAGCAGTACTTC
CDR3aa: CAWSQGQGGYEQYF

v_gene: TRBV7-3
d_gene: TRBD2
len: 15
j_gene: TRBJ2-5
abundance: -
CDR3nt: TGTGCCAGCAGCTTAACTAGCGGGAGGGAAGAGACCCAGTACTTC
CDR3aa: CASSLTSGREETQYF